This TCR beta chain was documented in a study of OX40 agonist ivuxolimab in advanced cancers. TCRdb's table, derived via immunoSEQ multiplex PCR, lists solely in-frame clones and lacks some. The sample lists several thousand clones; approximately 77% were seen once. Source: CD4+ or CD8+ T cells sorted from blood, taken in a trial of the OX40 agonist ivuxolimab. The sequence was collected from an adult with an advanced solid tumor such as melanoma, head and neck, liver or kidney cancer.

CDR3 DNA: TGTGCCAGCACTCCTGGGGCCAACGTCCTGACTTTC. This encodes CASTPGANVLTF. This chain connects TRBV7-9 to TRBJ2-6; D uncertain. From germline, CDR1 is SEHNR and CDR2 FQNEAQ (reference sequence). V was clipped by 7 bases and J by 2 bases, with 3 bases between them. This CDR3 is 12 amino acids long.